These 9 T cell receptor beta chains originate from one sample sequenced in a study of cytomegalovirus exposure and HLA in healthy donors. PCR amplification relied on 60 Vbeta primers (plus 13 Jbeta primers). Assay: immunoSEQ multiplex PCR; the TCRdb copy retains only in-frame clones and omits some. The sample includes more than 95,000 clones, 60% to 80% of them seen just once. Sample: PBMCs. These receptors came from a man aged 55 to 70 in good health and CMV-seropositive.

In this sample, this clone turned up a few times. J is TRBJ1-6 and V is TRBV5-4, with D possibly matching TRBD1 (6 bases). Germline V gene lookup returns CDR1 SGHNT and CDR2 YYREEE (reference sequence). There are 14 residues in the CDR3. Trimming cost V 1 base and J 5 bases, with 7 bases left between them. The CDR3 DNA follows: TGTGCCAGCAGCTTGAACAGGGATAATTCACCCCTCCACTTT. It codes for CASSLNRDNSPLHF.

The J gene is TRBJ1-5, the V gene TRBV28, with D possibly matching TRBD1 (6 bases). The CDR3 loop spans 15 amino acids. Between the trimmed V and J ends, which lost 5 bases and 4 bases, there was a span of 15 bases. CDR1 is MDHEN, CDR2 SYDVKM, per germline. The CDR3 spells CASSPGPQGNQPQHF. DNA of the CDR3: TGTGCCAGCAGTCCCGGCCCACAGGGAAATCAGCCCCAGCATTTT. Combining the CDR3 with reference TRBV28 and TRBJ1-5 gives the whole variable domain DVKVTQSSRYLVKRTGEKVFLECVQDMDHENMFWYRQDPGLGLRLIYFSYDVKMKEKGDIPEGYSVSREKKERFSLILESASTNQTSMYLCASSPGPQGNQPQHFGDGTRLSIL.

The CDR3 DNA reads TGTGCCAGCAGATTAACTAGCGGGGGGGCCGGGGAGCAGTTCTTC. The encoded protein is CASRLTSGGAGEQFF. The chain uses TRBV27 and TRBJ2-1; 13 nucleotides line up with TRBD2. Germline CDR1 MNHEY, CDR2 SMNVEV (reference sequence). Germline trimming cut 6 bases from V and 10 bases from J; bases unmatched to any gene: 9. The CDR3 has 15 amino acids.

This clone was picked up one time. The V gene is TRBV7-9, the J gene TRBJ2-1, with TRBD2 matching over 7 bases. The germline V gene has CDR1 SEHNR and CDR2 FQNEAQ (reference sequence). This CDR3 region has 12 residues. CDR3 region: CVGAGMGNEQFF. CDR3 DNA: TGTGTGGGAGCGGGGATGGGCAATGAGCAGTTCTTC.

This rearrangement joins TRBV27 to TRBJ2-2; 9 bases are a match to TRBD1. The germline V gene has CDR1 MNHEY and CDR2 SMNVEV (reference sequence). The ends lost 7 bases at V and 6 bases at J; junction bases unmatched: 6. This CDR3 region has 14 residues. CDR3 region: CASTSRQGAGELFF. The CDR3 DNA reads as TGTGCCAGCACTTCTCGACAGGGGGCCGGGGAGCTGTTTTTT.

The V gene is TRBV25-1, the J gene TRBJ1-5; possible D gene TRBD1, 5 bases. The CDR3 consists of 18 residues. The germline V and J ends were trimmed by 3 bases and 1 base, with 19 bases remaining between them. Germline V gene sequence: CDR1 MGHDK, CDR2 SYGVNS. The CDR3 loop reads CASSDAGPSSSSNQPQHF. The CDR3, as DNA: TGTGCCAGCAGTGATGCGGGGCCCTCCTCTAGCAGCAATCAGCCCCAGCATTTT.

The chain combines TRBV12-5 with TRBJ2-5; 8 bases align to TRBD1. This CDR3 spans 15 amino acids. From germline, CDR1 is LGHNT and CDR2 FRNRAP. V dropped 1 base and J dropped 5; count of bases not matched to a gene: 6. The CDR3 DNA reads TGTGCTAGTGGTTTGGACCAGGGGGCAAGCGAGACCCAGTACTTC. Protein sequence: CASGLDQGASETQYF.

This clone appeared a single time. V usage is TRBV4-1 and J usage is TRBJ2-5, with 8 bases lining up with TRBD1. J was trimmed by 3 bases and V by 4 bases; bases with no gene match: 7. The CDR3 contains 15 residues. Per germline, CDR1 MGHRA and CDR2 YSYEKL. The CDR3 protein is CASSLSGGEEETQYF. CDR3 DNA: TGCGCCAGCAGCCTTTCAGGGGGCGAAGAAGAGACCCAGTACTTC.

V and J are TRBV28 and TRBJ1-5; 8 bases align to TRBD1. In germline, CDR1 is MDHEN, CDR2 SYDVKM. The CDR3 runs to 15 residues. Germline trimming cut 5 bases from V and 0 bases from J; bases unmatched to any gene: 3. CDR3 DNA: TGTGCCAGCAGTCCGACAGGGGATAGCAATCAGCCCCAGCATTTT. This encodes CASSPTGDSNQPQHF.